This T cell receptor (beta chain) stems from a study of T-cell memory formation after mild COVID-19 (dated by TCRdb to the early 2020s). With regard to the full study: TCR sequence clusters from the two donors were found to be largely donor specific. T-cell clones expanding and contracting after mild COVID-19 in two donors were tracked by longitudinal TCRalpha and TCRbeta repertoire sequencing. The cohort was made up of two young adult volunteers, one female and one male, who were previously healthy. The study at large found these results: Contracting CD4+ clones turned up mainly in the CM and EM memory subsets, whereas EMRA was where CD8+ clones were enriched. The second-wave clones that peaked on day 37 were not confirmed to be SARS-CoV-2 specific. Some responding clones were detected in pre-infection memory, which suggested that pre-existing cross-reactive memory T cells had joined the SARS-CoV-2 response. The study included only a couple of mild cases, and larger cohorts that include severe cases with pre-infection samples were judged to be necessary. Clones that contracted from day 15 to 85 showed balanced CD4/CD8 phenotypes, whereas a second wave of clones that expanded from day 15 to 37 leaned towards CD4+.

Sequenced using an Illumina NovaSeq 6000. TCRalpha and TCRbeta cDNA libraries were constructed by 5'RACE with constant-segment primers, with sample barcodes and unique molecular identifiers being introduced. RNA was extracted from every sample with Trizol reagent. The libraries were amplified in two PCR steps, and the second step added a second sample barcode and Illumina TruSeq adapters. Sequencing of the libraries was done on an Illumina NovaSeq, producing 2 x 150 bp paired-end reads. As for the original processing: With migec v1.2.7, reads were demultiplexed and then collapsed into UMI-guided consensus sequences. With mixcr v2.1.11, UMI consensuses were aligned to TRA and TRB V and J templates and assembled into clonotypes. A clonotype was counted as expanded or contracted only if both edgeR and NoisET called the change significant, with noise models trained on biological replicates. For edgeR calls, the thresholds were a false discovery rate-adjusted p below 0.01 and a log2 fold-change of 1. As an exploratory analysis of dynamics, max-normalized trajectories of the 1000 most abundant clonotypes were examined with PCA combined with hierarchical clustering. Each responding clone was given a CD4 or CD8 phenotype based on the CD4+ and CD8+ repertoires, which had been sequenced separately. TCRdb redid the processing of the public reads, applying fastp at Q25 and MiXCR, and retained in-frame beta chains. Here each entry gathers all rows of one CDR3 protein and keeps the most common genes and DNA. The V and J calls were not made by the authors but by TCRdb's processing. This sample lists 150,000 to 200,000 distinct CDR3 sequences; about 14% were detected once. The top ten hold less than 15% of the sample.

Ficoll-Paque density gradient centrifugation was used to isolate PBMCs. This clonotype was detected a few times. Its antigen is currently not known. No base qualities exist here, and no much larger clone lies one base off it. The sample taken for sequencing was PBMCs or a T cell subset sorted from them (not recorded which). This TCR was recovered from an adult woman who had mild COVID-19 (a few samples of this study predate the infection). The sample titles of this study are shuffled in the database, so cell type and time point are left out; the donor was told from shared clones.

The nucleotide sequence reads TGCGCCAGCAGCCGGTACCGGTCTGCGGGAGTCTTCCACGAGCAGTACTTC. Its amino acids are CASSRYRSAGVFHEQYF. The rearrangement joined TRBV5-1 to TRBJ2-7, with 7 bases matching TRBD2. V loses 4 bases at its end and J loses 5 bases; junction bases beyond the gene matches: 18. Looking up the germline V gene yields CDR1 SGHRS and CDR2 YFSETQ. The CDR3, cysteine through phenylalanine, is 17 amino acids long. CDR3 DNA only is kept here, 51 bases in frame from base 1.